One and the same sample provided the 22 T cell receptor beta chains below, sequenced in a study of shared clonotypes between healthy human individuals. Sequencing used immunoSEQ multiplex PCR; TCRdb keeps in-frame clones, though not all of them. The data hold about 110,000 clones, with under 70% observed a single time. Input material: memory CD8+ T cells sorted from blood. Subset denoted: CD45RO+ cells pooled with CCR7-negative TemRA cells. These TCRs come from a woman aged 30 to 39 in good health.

The CDR3, as DNA: TGTGCCAGTAGTTACCTTAGCGGTCCGGCCTACGAGCAGTACTTC. Residues: CASSYLSGPAYEQYF. The rearrangement links TRBV19 to TRBJ2-7; possibly TRBD2 for D (6 bases). Looked up from germline, CDR1 is LNHDA and CDR2 is SQIVND (reference sequence). The CDR3 covers 15 residues. The V gene lost 5 bases and the J gene lost 2 bases, with 16 bases spanning the gap.

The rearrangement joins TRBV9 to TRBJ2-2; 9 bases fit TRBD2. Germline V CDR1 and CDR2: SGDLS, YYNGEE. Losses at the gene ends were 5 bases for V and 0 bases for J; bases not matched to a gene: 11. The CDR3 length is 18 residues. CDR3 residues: CASSFSPGLATNTGELFF. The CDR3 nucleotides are TGTGCCAGCAGTTTCTCCCCGGGACTAGCAACGAACACCGGGGAGCTGTTTTTT.

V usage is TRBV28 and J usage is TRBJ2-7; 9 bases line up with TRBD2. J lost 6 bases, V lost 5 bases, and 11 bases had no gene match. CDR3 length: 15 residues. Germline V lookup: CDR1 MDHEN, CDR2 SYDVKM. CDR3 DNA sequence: TGTGCCAGCAGTCCCGGGACTAGCTCGGGTCTCGAGCAGTACTTC. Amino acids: CASSPGTSSGLEQYF. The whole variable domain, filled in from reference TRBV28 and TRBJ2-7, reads DVKVTQSSRYLVKRTGEKVFLECVQDMDHENMFWYRQDPGLGLRLIYFSYDVKMKEKGDIPEGYSVSREKKERFSLILESASTNQTSMYLCASSPGTSSGLEQYFGPGTRLTVT.

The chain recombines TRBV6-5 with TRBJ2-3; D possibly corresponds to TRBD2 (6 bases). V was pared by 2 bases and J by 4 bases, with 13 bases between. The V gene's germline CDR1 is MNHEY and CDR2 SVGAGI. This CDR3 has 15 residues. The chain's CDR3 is CASSYPGAGPDTQYF. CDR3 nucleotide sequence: TGTGCCAGCAGTTACCCGGGAGCGGGCCCAGATACGCAGTATTTT.

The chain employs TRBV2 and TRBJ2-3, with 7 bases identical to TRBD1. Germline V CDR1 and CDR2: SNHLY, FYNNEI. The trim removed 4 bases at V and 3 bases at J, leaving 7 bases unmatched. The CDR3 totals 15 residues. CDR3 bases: TGTGCCAGCAGTGTAGAACAGGGGTGGACAGATACGCAGTATTTT. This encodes CASSVEQGWTDTQYF.

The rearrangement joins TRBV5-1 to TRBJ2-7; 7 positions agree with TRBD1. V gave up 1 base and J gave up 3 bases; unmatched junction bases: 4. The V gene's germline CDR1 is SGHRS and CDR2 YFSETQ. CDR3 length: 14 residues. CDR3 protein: CASSLSWDSYEQYF. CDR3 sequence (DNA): TGCGCCAGCAGCTTGTCATGGGACAGCTACGAGCAGTACTTC. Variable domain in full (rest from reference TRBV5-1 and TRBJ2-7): KAGVTQTPRYLIKTRGQQVTLSCSPISGHRSVSWYQQTPGQGLQFLFEYFSETQRNKGNFPGRFSGRQFSNSRSEMNVSTLELGDSALYLCASSLSWDSYEQYFGPGTRLTVT.

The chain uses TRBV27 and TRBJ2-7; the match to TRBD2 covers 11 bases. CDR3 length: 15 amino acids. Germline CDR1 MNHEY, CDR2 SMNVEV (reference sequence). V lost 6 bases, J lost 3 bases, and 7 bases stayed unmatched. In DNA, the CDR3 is TGTGCCAGCAGGATTCGACTAGCGGGAATCTACGAGCAGTACTTC. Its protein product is CASRIRLAGIYEQYF.

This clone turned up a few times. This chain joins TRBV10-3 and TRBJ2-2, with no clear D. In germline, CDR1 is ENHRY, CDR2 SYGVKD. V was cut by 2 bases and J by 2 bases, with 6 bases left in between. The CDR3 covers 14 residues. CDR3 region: CAISEGPNTGELFF. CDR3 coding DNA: TGTGCCATCAGTGAGGGCCCTAACACCGGGGAGCTGTTTTTT.

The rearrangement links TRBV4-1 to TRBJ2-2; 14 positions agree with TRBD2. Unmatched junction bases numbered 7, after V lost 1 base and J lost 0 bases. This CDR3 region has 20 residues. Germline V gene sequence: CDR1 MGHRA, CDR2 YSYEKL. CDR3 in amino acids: CASSQVTSGRGIANTGELFF. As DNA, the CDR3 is TGCGCCAGCAGCCAAGTGACTAGCGGGAGGGGAATAGCGAACACCGGGGAGCTGTTTTTT.

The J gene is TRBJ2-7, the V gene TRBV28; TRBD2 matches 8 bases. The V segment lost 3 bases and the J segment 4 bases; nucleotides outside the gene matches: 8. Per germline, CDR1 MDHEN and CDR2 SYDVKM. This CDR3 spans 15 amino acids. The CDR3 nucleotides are TGTGCCAGCAGTTTGGCCGGGAGGGCCGGGTACGAGCAGTACTTC. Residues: CASSLAGRAGYEQYF.

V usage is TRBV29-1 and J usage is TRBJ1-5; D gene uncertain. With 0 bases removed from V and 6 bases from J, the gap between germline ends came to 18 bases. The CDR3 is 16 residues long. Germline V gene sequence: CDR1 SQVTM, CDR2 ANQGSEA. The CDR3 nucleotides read TGCAGCGTTGAAGAAGATGGGGAGGATTCGGGTCAGCCCCAGCATTTT. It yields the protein CSVEEDGEDSGQPQHF.

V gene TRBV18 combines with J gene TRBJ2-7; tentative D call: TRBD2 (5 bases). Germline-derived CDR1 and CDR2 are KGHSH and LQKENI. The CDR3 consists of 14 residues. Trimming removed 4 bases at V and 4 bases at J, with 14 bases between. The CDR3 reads CASSQEGLGYEQYF. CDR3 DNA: TGTGCCAGCTCACAAGAGGGTTTAGGTTACGAGCAGTACTTC.

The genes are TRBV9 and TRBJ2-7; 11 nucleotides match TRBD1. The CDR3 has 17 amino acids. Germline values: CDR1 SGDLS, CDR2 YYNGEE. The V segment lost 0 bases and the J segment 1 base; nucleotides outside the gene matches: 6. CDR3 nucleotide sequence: TGTGCCAGCAGCGTAGGGGCCGGGACAGGGGGATCCTACGAGCAGTACTTC. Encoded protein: CASSVGAGTGGSYEQYF.

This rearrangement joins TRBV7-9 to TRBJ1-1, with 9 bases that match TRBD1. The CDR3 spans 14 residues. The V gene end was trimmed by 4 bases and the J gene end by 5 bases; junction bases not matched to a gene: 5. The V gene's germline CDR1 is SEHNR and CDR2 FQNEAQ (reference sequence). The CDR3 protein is CASSSTGGRTEAFF. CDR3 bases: TGTGCCAGCAGCTCCACAGGGGGCAGGACTGAAGCTTTCTTT.

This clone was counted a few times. In DNA form, the CDR3 reads TGTGCCAGCAGTGGGACTACCGTATACTCTGGGGCCAACGTCCTGACTTTC. Its translation is CASSGTTVYSGANVLTF. The rearrangement links TRBV25-1 to TRBJ2-6, with a weak D call TRBD2 (6 bases). The germline V gene encodes CDR1 MGHDK and CDR2 SYGVNS. V gave up 4 bases and J gave up 0 bases, with 13 bases separating them. CDR3 length: 17 amino acids.

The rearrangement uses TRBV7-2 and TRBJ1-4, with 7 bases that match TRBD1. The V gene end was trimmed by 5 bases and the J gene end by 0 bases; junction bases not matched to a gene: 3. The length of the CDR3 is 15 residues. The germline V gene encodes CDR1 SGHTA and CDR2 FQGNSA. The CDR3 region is CASSGGTATNEKLFF. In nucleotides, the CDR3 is TGTGCCAGCAGCGGGGGGACAGCAACTAATGAAAAACTGTTTTTT.

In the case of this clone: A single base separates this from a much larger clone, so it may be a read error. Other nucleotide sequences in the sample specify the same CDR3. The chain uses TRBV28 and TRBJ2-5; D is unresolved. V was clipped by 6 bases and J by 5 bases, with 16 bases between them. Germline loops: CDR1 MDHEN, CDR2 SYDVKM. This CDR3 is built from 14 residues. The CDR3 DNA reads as TGTGCCAGCAGGAAAAGGCTGGGGTGGGAGACCCAGTACTTC. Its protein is CASRKRLGWETQYF.

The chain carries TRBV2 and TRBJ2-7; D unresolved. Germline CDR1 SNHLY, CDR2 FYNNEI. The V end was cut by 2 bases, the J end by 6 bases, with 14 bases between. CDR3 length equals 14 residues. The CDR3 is CASSESVPFGEQYF. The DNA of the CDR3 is TGTGCCAGCAGTGAATCAGTCCCCTTCGGCGAGCAGTACTTC.

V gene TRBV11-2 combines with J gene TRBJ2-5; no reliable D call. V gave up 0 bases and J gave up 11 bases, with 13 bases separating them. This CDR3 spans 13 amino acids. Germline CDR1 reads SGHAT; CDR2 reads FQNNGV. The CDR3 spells CASSLDIAREQYF. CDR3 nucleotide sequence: TGTGCCAGCAGCTTAGATATAGCTCGTGAGCAGTACTTC.

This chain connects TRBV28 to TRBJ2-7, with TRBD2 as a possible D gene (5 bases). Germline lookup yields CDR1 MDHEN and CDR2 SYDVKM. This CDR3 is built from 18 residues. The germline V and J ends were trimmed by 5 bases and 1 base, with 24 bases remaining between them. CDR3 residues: CASSLPTGGLGFSYEQYF. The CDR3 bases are TGTGCCAGCAGTCTGCCGACCGGAGGCCTTGGGTTTTCCTACGAGCAGTACTTC.

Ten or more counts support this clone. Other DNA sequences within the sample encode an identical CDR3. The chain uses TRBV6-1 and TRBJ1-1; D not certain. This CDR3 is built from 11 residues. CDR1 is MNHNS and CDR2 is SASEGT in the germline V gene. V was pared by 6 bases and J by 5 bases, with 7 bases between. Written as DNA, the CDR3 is TGTGCCAGCAGAGACGGAACTGAAGCTTTCTTT. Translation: CASRDGTEAFF.

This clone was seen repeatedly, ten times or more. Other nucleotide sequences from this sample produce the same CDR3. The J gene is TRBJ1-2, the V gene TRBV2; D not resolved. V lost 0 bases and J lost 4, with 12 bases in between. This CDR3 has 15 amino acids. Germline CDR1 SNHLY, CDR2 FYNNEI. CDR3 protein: CASSEADGSIYGYTF. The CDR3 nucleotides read TGTGCCAGCAGTGAAGCGGATGGTAGCATCTATGGCTACACCTTC.